The source of this T cell receptor (beta chain) is a study of CD8+CD57+ T cells in acquired aplastic anemia. Across the whole study: Sorted CD4+ and CD8+ cells gave a mean 3.2 ug DNA, range roughly 0.18 to 30 ug.

Genomic DNA acted as the template from which TCR beta VDJ combination and CDR3 sequence profiling were carried out. In TCRdb, the reads were re-called with MiXCR into one record per CDR3 protein. The table has approximately 40,000 distinct CDR3 sequences, 63% seen once. The CDR3 has 15 residues. Germline V gene data show CDR1 as SGHVS and CDR2 as FQNEAQ. Between the trimmed V and J ends, which lost 5 bases and 2 bases, there was a span of 15 bases. Patients selected for sequencing had displayed CD8+CD57+ cell expansion by flow cytometry. Sequencing used sorted CD4+, CD8+, or CD8+CD57+ T cells (not recorded which) from PBMCs. This chain uses TRBV7-8 with TRBJ1-2; D gene uncertain. The sequence was collected from a human donor with aplastic anemia. CDR3 in amino acids: CASSPHGGMNYGYTF. DNA of the CDR3: TGTGCCAGCAGCCCTCACGGAGGCATGAACTATGGCTACACCTTC. Based on the CDR3 plus reference TRBV7-8 and TRBJ1-2, the full variable domain is GAGVSQSPRYKVAKRGQDVALRCDPISGHVSLFWYQQALGQGPEFLTYFQNEAQLDKSGLPSDRFFAERPEGSVSTLKIQRTQQEDSAVYLCASSPHGGMNYGYTFGSGTRLTVV.